A single sample gave rise to the 31 T cell receptor beta chains below, sequenced in a study of T-cell reconstitution after alpha-beta-depleted transplantation in children. A TCRbeta library incorporating unique molecular identifiers was prepared. TCRdb ran MiXCR on the PCR reads and lists one entry per CDR3 protein. The profile covers some 390,000 distinct CDR3 sequences, with about a fifth appearing a single time and around 4% taken by the ten largest. The sequenced sample was PBMCs from the stem cell graft donor, obtained from the stem cell graft. All receptors come from a human donor who donated a stem cell graft to a child with acute myeloid leukemia.

This clonotype appeared a few times. This chain joins TRBV6-1 and TRBJ2-7; D unclear. This CDR3 comprises 14 residues. Trimming pared 0 bases from V and 6 bases from J, leaving 12 bases between. Germline V CDR1 and CDR2: MNHNS, SASEGT. The CDR3: CASSEAGPSLEQYF. In DNA form, the CDR3 reads TGTGCCAGCAGTGAAGCCGGCCCCAGTCTCGAGCAGTACTTC.

This clonotype was counted between two and nine times. The V call is TRBV6-1, the J call TRBJ2-7; D may be TRBD1 (6 bases). The CDR3 totals 15 residues. Between the trimmed V and J ends, which lost 6 bases and 5 bases, there was a span of 20 bases. Germline CDR1 reads MNHNS; CDR2 reads SASEGT. CDR3 loop: CASSAPGQSDHEQYF. DNA for the CDR3: TGTGCCAGCAGCGCCCCCGGACAGTCGGACCACGAGCAGTACTTC.

The V gene is TRBV20-1, the J gene TRBJ2-7, with D maybe TRBD2 (6 bases). V lost 6 bases and J lost 5, with 14 bases in between. The CDR3 has 12 residues. Germline V gene lookup returns CDR1 DFQATT and CDR2 SNEGSKA (reference sequence). The CDR3 spells CSAEGLRNEQYF. CDR3 nucleotide sequence: TGCAGTGCGGAGGGCCTTAGGAACGAGCAGTACTTC.

The chain combines TRBV6-4 with TRBJ2-3; 13 nucleotides line up with TRBD2. This CDR3 has 17 residues. V lost 2 bases to trimming and J lost 5 bases; unmatched junction nucleotides: 7. Germline CDR1 and CDR2: MRHNA and SNTAGT. For the CDR3, the DNA is TGTGCCAGCAGTGACAACGGACTAGCGGGGGCGGGAGATACGCAGTATTTT. Translated: CASSDNGLAGAGDTQYF.

In this sample, this clonotype turned up a few times. V and J are TRBV12-5 and TRBJ2-7; D not resolved. The germline CDR1 and CDR2 sequences are LGHNT and FRNRAP. Trimming stripped 4 bases from V and 7 bases from J, with 8 bases between. The CDR3 contains 11 residues. CDR3 amino acids: CASGSLREQYF. The CDR3 DNA sequence: TGTGCTAGTGGTTCACTGCGGGAGCAGTACTTC.

This chain uses TRBV20-1 with TRBJ2-1; D is tentatively TRBD1 or TRBD2 (5 bases each). CDR3 size: 13 residues. Looked up from germline, CDR1 is DFQATT and CDR2 is SNEGSKA (reference sequence). Trimming pared 7 bases from V and 4 bases from J, leaving 14 bases between. The CDR3 coding sequence is TGCAGTGGGACCGGGACGAATTACAATGAGCAGTTCTTC. It translates to CSGTGTNYNEQFF.

This clonotype has just a few counts. The V call is TRBV5-1, the J call TRBJ2-1, with D perhaps TRBD2 (5 bases). Trimming took off 4 bases at V and 9 bases at J, with 14 bases between the two ends. CDR3 size: 13 residues. The germline V gene encodes CDR1 SGHRS and CDR2 YFSETQ. The CDR3 reads CASSPDWVSEQFF. In nucleotides, the CDR3 is TGCGCCAGCAGCCCGGACTGGGTTAGTGAGCAGTTCTTC.

The gene calls are TRBV20-1 and TRBJ1-5; 8 bases align to TRBD1. CDR1 is DFQATT and CDR2 is SNEGSKA in the germline V gene (reference sequence). The CDR3 contains 16 residues. J lost 0 bases, V lost 3 bases, and 7 bases had no gene match. CDR3 sequence reads: CSARDREQLSNQPQHF. The CDR3 DNA sequence: TGCAGTGCTAGGGACAGGGAGCAACTTAGCAATCAGCCCCAGCATTTT.

The chain recombines TRBV7-8 with TRBJ2-7; 9 bases are shared with TRBD1. V lost 2 bases to trimming and J lost 4 bases; unmatched junction nucleotides: 3. Germline V gives CDR1 SGHVS, CDR2 FQNEAQ. The CDR3 loop spans 14 amino acids. The CDR3 is CASSLTGGVYEQYF. The CDR3 region has the DNA TGTGCCAGCAGCTTAACAGGGGGCGTTTACGAGCAGTACTTC.

There are a few counts of this clonotype. The chain is built from TRBV10-3 and TRBJ1-2; 9 nucleotides agree with TRBD1. This CDR3 has 14 amino acids. V shed 0 bases and J 10 bases; nucleotides not matched to a gene: 6. Germline lookup yields CDR1 ENHRY and CDR2 SYGVKD. Here the CDR3 reads CAISESGQGLTYTF. CDR3 nucleotides: TGTGCCATCAGTGAGTCGGGACAGGGACTAACCTACACCTTC.

The chain has TRBV20-1 and TRBJ2-7; D may be TRBD1 or TRBD2 (5 bases each). The CDR3 is 15 residues long. CDR1 DFQATT and CDR2 SNEGSKA come from the germline V gene (reference sequence). The V and J ends lost 4 bases and 3 bases respectively, with 19 bases between them. As DNA, the CDR3 is TGCAGTGCTAACTGGCCCAGCCCTGGGGGCTACGAGCAGTACTTC. It yields the protein CSANWPSPGGYEQYF.

This clonotype has more than one count but fewer than ten. The V call is TRBV5-1, the J call TRBJ2-1; 16 positions agree with TRBD2. V trimming: 2 bases; J trimming: 3 bases; junction bases outside the gene matches: 5. Germline-derived CDR1 and CDR2 are SGHRS and YFSETQ. The CDR3 has 18 residues. The CDR3 coding sequence is TGCGCCAGCAGCTTCCAGGGACTAGCGGGAGGGGGCTACAATGAGCAGTTCTTC. Its protein is CASSFQGLAGGGYNEQFF.

This clonotype occurred many times. The CDR3 DNA follows: TGCGCCAGCAGCTTCCCCGAGACAGACGGAGAGCAGTACTTC. It yields the protein CASSFPETDGEQYF. This chain links TRBV5-1 with TRBJ2-7; the D gene is possibly TRBD1 (5 bases). The CDR3 is 14 amino acids. Trimming removed 2 bases from V and 7 bases from J, with 16 bases in between. CDR1 SGHRS and CDR2 YFSETQ come from the germline V gene.

This clonotype has more than one count but fewer than ten. The chain combines TRBV7-9 with TRBJ2-7, with 10 bases that match TRBD2. V lost 6 bases to trimming and J lost 3 bases; unmatched junction nucleotides: 5. This CDR3 has 14 residues. Germline CDR1 reads SEHNR; CDR2 reads FQNEAQ (reference sequence). The CDR3 protein is CASSPSGRYYEQYF. As DNA, the CDR3 is TGTGCCAGCAGTCCTAGCGGGAGATACTACGAGCAGTACTTC.

The V gene is TRBV15, the J gene TRBJ2-1; TRBD2 aligns across 9 bases. V dropped 4 bases and J dropped 4; count of bases not matched to a gene: 8. The CDR3 length is 16 residues. Germline loops: CDR1 LNHNV, CDR2 YYDKDF (reference sequence). The CDR3 reads CATSTAGTSPYNEQFF. CDR3 coding DNA: TGTGCCACCAGCACAGCCGGGACTAGCCCTTACAATGAGCAGTTCTTC.

The table lists this clonotype with a few counts. The rearrangement uses TRBV2 and TRBJ2-7, with TRBD2 matching 10 bases. This CDR3 comprises 15 residues. Per the germline V gene, CDR1 is SNHLY and CDR2 is FYNNEI. V trimming: 4 bases; J trimming: 6 bases; junction bases outside the gene matches: 9. The CDR3 DNA reads as TGTGCCAGCAGTGGATCGAGCGGGAGGGCCGGCGAGCAGTACTTC. This translates into CASSGSSGRAGEQYF.

This clonotype has ten or more counts. The chain couples TRBV12-3 or TRBV12-4 to TRBJ1-1; no firm D call. Trimming took 1 base from V and 1 from J, leaving 4 bases between them. The CDR3 has 13 amino acids. This CDR3 is CASSLVRNTEAFF. The DNA of the CDR3 is TGTGCCAGCAGTTTAGTACGGAACACTGAAGCTTTCTTT.

The V and J genes are TRBV7-7 and TRBJ2-6; 7 nucleotides align to TRBD1. CDR1 is SSHAT and CDR2 is FNYEAQ in the germline V gene (reference sequence). This CDR3 is 17 amino acids long. The V and J ends lost 10 bases and 0 bases, in that order; junction bases with no gene match: 12. CDR3 amino acids: CATRPIEGASGANVLTF. CDR3 nucleotides: TGTGCCACCAGGCCGATCGAGGGGGCCTCTGGGGCCAACGTCCTGACTTTC. The full variable domain, with the rest looked up from reference TRBV7-7 and TRBJ2-6, is GAGVSQSPRYKVTKRGQDVTLRCDPISSHATLYWYQQALGQGPEFLTYFNYEAQPDKSGLPSDRFSAERPEGSISTLTIQRTEQRDSAMYRCATRPIEGASGANVLTFGAGSRLTVL.

This clonotype was seen a few times. V is TRBV3-1 and J is TRBJ2-7; D is tentatively TRBD1 or TRBD2 (5 bases each). The CDR3 is 15 residues long. Looked up from germline, CDR1 is LGHDT and CDR2 is YNNKEL (reference sequence). The V end lost 4 bases, the J end lost 3 bases, and 16 bases lay between the germline ends. CDR3 region: CASSPHPLGGYEQYF. CDR3 DNA sequence: TGTGCCAGCAGCCCTCACCCCCTTGGGGGCTACGAGCAGTACTTC.

This clonotype was seen only once. V and J are TRBV12-3 or TRBV12-4 and TRBJ2-1; tentatively, D is TRBD1 or TRBD2 (6 bases each). Trimming took 6 bases from V and 8 from J, leaving 11 bases between them. CDR3 length: 12 residues. CDR3: CASRSRGDEQFF. For the CDR3, the DNA is TGTGCCAGCAGATCAAGGGGGGATGAGCAGTTCTTC.

The chain is built from TRBV7-2 and TRBJ2-2; 10 nucleotides match TRBD2. The CDR3 sequence is 15 residues long. Looked up from germline, CDR1 is SGHTA and CDR2 is FQGNSA. V gave up 5 bases and J gave up 8 bases; unmatched junction bases: 8. CDR3 residues: CASSGLAAQLGELFF. In nucleotides, the CDR3 is TGTGCCAGCAGCGGACTAGCGGCTCAACTGGGGGAGCTGTTTTTT.

This clonotype has only a few counts. The chain combines TRBV12-3 or TRBV12-4 with TRBJ2-7; no firm D call. This CDR3 has 15 amino acids. Trimming took 1 base from V and 4 from J, leaving 14 bases between them. CDR3 amino acids: CASSLVPPSRYEQYF. The DNA for the CDR3 is TGTGCCAGCAGTTTAGTTCCTCCTAGTAGGTACGAGCAGTACTTC.

The chain couples TRBV6-5 to TRBJ1-1; 7 positions agree with TRBD1. Germline V CDR1 and CDR2: MNHEY, SVGAGI. The length of the CDR3 is 15 residues. Trimming removed 0 bases from V and 1 base from J; junction bases left unmatched: 2. The CDR3 bases are TGTGCCAGCAGTTACTCGAGGGACAGGAACACTGAAGCTTTCTTT. Translated, it gives CASSYSRDRNTEAFF.

The rearrangement uses TRBV12-3 or TRBV12-4 and TRBJ2-7; 7 bases match TRBD2. After removal of 5 bases from V and 6 bases from J, the junction contained 4 bases not matched to a gene. This CDR3 spans 12 amino acids. The CDR3 region is CASSLGLGEQYF. In DNA form, the CDR3 reads TGTGCCAGCAGTCTTGGACTAGGCGAGCAGTACTTC.

This clonotype was detected many times. The rearrangement links TRBV5-1 to TRBJ2-7, with D possibly being TRBD1 (5 bases). Trimming stripped 4 bases from V and 3 bases from J, with 17 bases between. There are 15 residues in the CDR3. Germline assignment: CDR1 SGHRS and CDR2 YFSETQ. CDR3 coding DNA: TGCGCCAGCAGCCTTGACAGTGTCAGAGTCTACGAGCAGTACTTC. Its protein product is CASSLDSVRVYEQYF.

This clonotype was detected only once. V usage is TRBV7-6 and J usage is TRBJ2-1; 7 bases agree with TRBD2. With V trimmed by 6 bases and J by 6 bases, 5 bases remained unmatched. CDR3 length: 13 amino acids. Germline CDR1 reads SGHVS; CDR2 reads FNYEAQ. CDR3 coding DNA: TGTGCCAGCAGAACACTAGCGAGCAATGAGCAGTTCTTC. This codes for CASRTLASNEQFF.

Here the CDR3 DNA reads TGTGCCAGCTCACAGTCGGGACTAGCCTCGGAGACCCAGTACTTC. Translating gives CASSQSGLASETQYF. The rearrangement links TRBV18 to TRBJ2-5; the match to TRBD2 covers 9 bases. The V and J ends lost 4 bases and 5 bases, in that order; junction bases with no gene match: 8. CDR1 is KGHSH, CDR2 LQKENI, per germline. CDR3 length: 15 residues.

This chain links TRBV20-1 with TRBJ2-7, with D perhaps assigned TRBD1 or TRBD2 (5 bases each). There are 14 residues in the CDR3. Trimming removed 6 bases from V and 0 bases from J, with 15 bases in between. Germline V CDR1 and CDR2: DFQATT, SNEGSKA (reference sequence). The CDR3 sequence is CSAEGSSSSYEQYF. CDR3 nucleotides: TGCAGTGCAGAGGGGTCGTCCAGCTCCTACGAGCAGTACTTC.

This chain links TRBV20-1 with TRBJ1-1; D possibly corresponds to TRBD1 (6 bases). Per germline, CDR1 DFQATT and CDR2 SNEGSKA (reference sequence). V was cut by 5 bases and J by 3 bases, with 13 bases left in between. The CDR3 loop spans 13 amino acids. CDR3 sequence reads: CSADGGGHTEAFF. CDR3 DNA: TGCAGTGCTGATGGAGGGGGACACACTGAAGCTTTCTTT.

This chain joins TRBV4-1 and TRBJ2-7; D gene unclear. V was cut by 0 bases and J by 3 bases, with 9 bases left in between. From germline, CDR1 is MGHRA and CDR2 YSYEKL. The CDR3 covers 14 residues. CDR3 sequence (DNA): TGCGCCAGCAGCCAAGATGCAACTGACTACGAGCAGTACTTC. This sequence encodes CASSQDATDYEQYF.

This clonotype was seen at least ten times. This chain joins TRBV27 and TRBJ2-1; D could derive from TRBD1 or TRBD2 (7 bases each). Trimming shortened V by 11 bases and J by 2 bases, and 16 bases separated the two germline ends. Germline lookup yields CDR1 MNHEY and CDR2 SMNVEV (reference sequence). This CDR3 comprises 14 residues. CDR3 protein: CASQGGDAYNEQFF. CDR3 nucleotide sequence: TGTGCCTCCCAGGGGGGGGACGCCTACAATGAGCAGTTCTTC.